This T cell receptor (beta chain) was observed in a study of naive and memory T cell subsets. Study-wide findings and caveats: Potentially, T cell activation and differentiation skew this RNA-based measurement.

The V segment lost 5 bases and the J segment 7 bases; nucleotides outside the gene matches: 16. The CDR3 totals 17 residues. Amplification of ligated cDNA took four PCR rounds with SP2 and nested alpha and beta constant primers. Alpha and beta constant region primers primed reverse transcription for blood and skin samples. In TCRdb, the 5' RACE reads were re-called with MiXCR into one record per CDR3 protein. The sample holds roughly 48,000 distinct CDR3 sequences, 4% to 5% seen once. As to this clonotype: What it binds is unknown.

An oligonucleotide containing a UMI was ligated to the 3' end of TCR cDNA. Whole blood, 2.5 ml, came from adult healthy volunteers. The sequence was obtained from a female donor in good health. V gene TRBV12-3 or TRBV12-4 combines with J gene TRBJ2-3; 9 bases fit TRBD2. Written as DNA, the CDR3 is TGTGCCAGCAGTCCCAGCGGGGGTTTAGCGGGAGCTAATACGCAGTATTTT. Residues: CASSPSGGLAGANTQYF.